This T cell receptor (beta chain) came from a study of radiation and T cells in renal cell carcinoma. General study points: Top tumor clonotypes rose in blood 2 weeks post-radiation, then contracted.

Time point noted: baseline pretreatment blood. Treatment specified: 15 Gy SBRT to primary tumor, nephrectomy 4 weeks later. Clear cell pathology was present in this patient's renal cell carcinoma. Some clones are missing from TCRdb's copy, which holds only in-frame ones; the method was immunoSEQ multiplex PCR. Of about 95,000 clones in the sample, around nine tenths are singletons; the top ten hold 7.5% to 8.5%. With respect to this clone: Its antigen remains unknown.

CDR3 size: 15 residues. The germline V gene has CDR1 SEHNR and CDR2 FQNEAQ (reference sequence). With 4 bases clipped from V and 2 bases from J, the junction kept 6 bases outside the gene matches. This TCR was sampled from a man aged 45-65 years with renal cell carcinoma. The genes are TRBV7-9 and TRBJ2-3; TRBD2 aligns across 7 bases. The sample consisted of blood, taken from a patient whose treatment included radiotherapy and nephrectomy. The CDR3 DNA sequence: TGTGCCAGCAGCTCCTTGGGACTATCCACAGATACGCAGTATTTT. This gives the protein CASSSLGLSTDTQYF.